This T cell receptor beta chain was sequenced in a study of post-analysis software for immune sequencing data. Findings and limits, study-wide: Comparison of patients with controls showed four or five TRBV segments more frequent in patients, TRBV5-6, TRBV5-1 and TRBV20-1 among them.

This clonotype was observed a handful of times. What it binds is not known. Unique molecular identifiers were built into the TCR beta cDNA libraries. TCRdb used MiXCR to reprocess the PCR reads, holding one entry per CDR3 protein. The sample lists 650,000 to 850,000 distinct CDR3 sequences, under 70% occurring once. J gave up 5 bases and V 3 bases, and 6 bases lay outside the gene matches. This CDR3 is 14 amino acids long. The germline V gene encodes CDR1 LGHNA and CDR2 YNFKEQ. The source is a girl aged 5 to 17 with multiple sclerosis. The material sequenced was blood. This chain connects TRBV4-2 to TRBJ2-5; 7 positions match TRBD2. The DNA for the CDR3 is TGTGCCAGCAGCCACCCGCGGGGAGGGGAGACCCAGTACTTC. It encodes CASSHPRGGETQYF.